Below, 17 T cell receptor beta chains from the same sample are listed, as sequenced in a study of shared T cell receptors in the human thymus. Libraries were prepared by immunoSEQ multiplex PCR; TCRdb keeps only in-frame clonotypes and omits some of them. The sample includes hundreds of thousands of clones, around 87% of them seen just once. The sample was also linked to a second study, of human thymus T cells.

The sequenced material came from thymocytes. The receptors here all came from a boy younger than two with a congenital heart defect.

The chain couples TRBV27 to TRBJ2-1, with 10 nucleotides matching TRBD2. In germline, CDR1 is MNHEY, CDR2 SMNVEV (reference sequence). The ends lost 4 bases at V and 4 bases at J; junction bases unmatched: 4. The CDR3 runs to 15 residues. The CDR3 nucleotides read TGTGCCAGCAGTTCTAGCGGGAGTGCTTACAATGAGCAGTTCTTC. This codes for CASSSSGSAYNEQFF.

This rearrangement joins TRBV19 to TRBJ2-7, with D tentatively TRBD2 (6 bases). Trimming took 4 bases from V and 4 from J, leaving 14 bases between them. The germline V gene encodes CDR1 LNHDA and CDR2 SQIVND (reference sequence). CDR3 size: 14 residues. This CDR3 reads CASSKGRRGYEQYF. The CDR3 nucleotides read TGTGCCAGTAGTAAGGGACGGAGGGGATACGAGCAGTACTTC.

The chain has TRBV19 and TRBJ2-2; weak D call: TRBD2 (7 bases). V was clipped by 3 bases and J by 3 bases, with 23 bases between them. Per the germline V gene, CDR1 is LNHDA and CDR2 is SQIVND (reference sequence). This CDR3 is 19 amino acids long. CDR3 coding DNA: TGTGCCAGTAGTATTAGGGGGGGCCTGGCTAGCGGACACACCGGGGAGCTGTTTTTT. It translates to CASSIRGGLASGHTGELFF.

The V gene is TRBV13, the J gene TRBJ1-1, with D hard to call. Trimming shortened V by 5 bases and J by 5 bases, and 6 bases separated the two germline ends. CDR1 is PRHDT, CDR2 FYEKMQ, per germline (reference sequence). The length of the CDR3 is 11 residues. The chain's CDR3 is CASSPRTEAFF. The CDR3, as DNA: TGTGCCAGCAGCCCCCGGACTGAAGCTTTCTTT.

The CDR3 spells CASSHFLGHTLENTGELFF. In DNA form, the CDR3 reads TGTGCCAGCAGCCACTTCTTGGGACACACTCTCGAGAACACCGGGGAGCTGTTTTTT. The chain has TRBV28 and TRBJ2-2, with D possibly matching TRBD1 (6 bases). The germline gives CDR1 MDHEN, CDR2 SYDVKM. This CDR3 has 19 amino acids. V lost 6 bases and J 1 base, leaving 24 bases between the germline ends. The full variable domain, in which reference TRBV28 and TRBJ2-2 provide the parts outside the CDR3, is DVKVTQSSRYLVKRTGEKVFLECVQDMDHENMFWYRQDPGLGLRLIYFSYDVKMKEKGDIPEGYSVSREKKERFSLILESASTNQTSMYLCASSHFLGHTLENTGELFFGEGSRLTVL.

The V and J genes are TRBV6-5 and TRBJ2-7; 7 bases fit TRBD1. V trimming: 6 bases; J trimming: 2 bases; junction bases outside the gene matches: 10. The germline V gene has CDR1 MNHEY and CDR2 SVGAGI. This CDR3 is built from 15 residues. CDR3 sequence: CASRPGDRDPYEQYF. The CDR3 DNA reads TGTGCCAGCAGGCCAGGAGACAGGGACCCCTACGAGCAGTACTTC.

This chain links TRBV4-3 with TRBJ2-1; tentative D call: TRBD2 (6 bases). CDR1 is LGHNA and CDR2 is YSLEER in the germline V gene. This CDR3 contains 15 residues. V lost 3 bases and J lost 9, with 18 bases in between. The chain's CDR3 is CASSHLTRSRGEQFF. DNA of the CDR3: TGCGCCAGCAGCCATTTGACTAGGTCTAGGGGTGAGCAGTTCTTC.

Written as DNA, the CDR3 is TGTGCCAGCAGCCAAAACAGGGAGACCTTC. It is translated as CASSQNRETF. The chain uses TRBV13 and TRBJ1-2, with D perhaps matching TRBD1 (6 bases). The germline V gene encodes CDR1 PRHDT and CDR2 FYEKMQ (reference sequence). The CDR3 has 10 amino acids. V dropped 5 bases and J dropped 14 bases, with 12 bases sitting between them. The entire variable domain, with the rest obtained from reference TRBV13 and TRBJ1-2, is as follows: AAGVIQSPRHLIKEKRETATLKCYPIPRHDTVYWYQQGPGQDPQFLISFYEKMQSDKGSIPDRFSAQQFSDYHSELNMSSLELGDSALYFCASSQNRETFGSGTRLTVV.

The sample holds a few counts of this clone. The V and J genes are TRBV25-1 and TRBJ2-1; a possible D gene is TRBD1 (5 bases). This CDR3 spans 15 amino acids. The germline gives CDR1 MGHDK, CDR2 SYGVNS. The V gene lost 5 bases and the J gene lost 8 bases, with 19 bases spanning the gap. As DNA, the CDR3 is TGTGCCAGCAGTCCGACTTCCATGGGGCCGCATGAGCAGTTCTTC. Protein product: CASSPTSMGPHEQFF.

The rearrangement links TRBV9 to TRBJ2-1; TRBD1 aligns across 7 bases. Per the germline V gene, CDR1 is SGDLS and CDR2 is YYNGEE. V was clipped by 4 bases and J by 4 bases; unmatched bases: 5. The CDR3 sequence is 14 residues long. The CDR3 DNA sequence: TGTGCCAGCAGCACCGGGACAGAATACAATGAGCAGTTCTTC. Protein: CASSTGTEYNEQFF.

The chain employs TRBV11-1 and TRBJ1-1, with D possibly being TRBD1 (6 bases). Germline lookup yields CDR1 SGHAT and CDR2 FQDESV (reference sequence). V lost 3 bases to trimming and J lost 0 bases, with 14 bases between them. This CDR3 comprises 16 residues. CDR3 residues: CASSFLRTEMNTEAFF. CDR3 bases: TGTGCCAGCAGCTTCCTCCGGACAGAAATGAACACTGAAGCTTTCTTT.

Only a few counts were recorded for this clone. The CDR3 DNA sequence: TGCAGCGTTGAAGGGCCCACCGGGACAGAGGTCACTGAAGCTTTCTTT. Residues: CSVEGPTGTEVTEAFF. The rearrangement joins TRBV29-1 to TRBJ1-1; 7 nucleotides match TRBD1. The CDR3 consists of 16 residues. The germline CDR1 and CDR2 sequences are SQVTM and ANQGSEA. V gave up 1 base and J gave up 4 bases; unmatched junction bases: 12.

The rearrangement joins TRBV5-6 to TRBJ1-6; TRBD1 is a possible D gene (6 bases). This CDR3 has 15 amino acids. V was cut by 3 bases and J by 8 bases, with 15 bases left in between. Germline CDR1 SGHDT, CDR2 YYEEEE. CDR3 nucleotides: TGTGCCAGCAGCTGTACAGGGCCAGGATATTCACCCCTCCACTTT. Translated: CASSCTGPGYSPLHF.

The genes are TRBV29-1 and TRBJ2-1; no clear D. The CDR3 totals 12 residues. Trimming took 3 bases from V and 6 from J, leaving 9 bases between them. Per the germline V gene, CDR1 is SQVTM and CDR2 is ANQGSEA. DNA of the CDR3: TGCAGCGTTGACGCTAGAGCCAATGAGCAGTTCTTC. It specifies CSVDARANEQFF.

J is TRBJ2-2 and V is TRBV6-5, with TRBD2 as a possible D gene (5 bases). CDR1 and CDR2 (germline): MNHEY, SVGAGI. V was cut by 2 bases and J by 8 bases, with 12 bases left in between. This CDR3 is built from 14 residues. The CDR3: CASSYGRTGGELFF. Here the CDR3 DNA reads TGTGCCAGCAGTTACGGCCGAACGGGGGGGGAGCTGTTTTTT.

The chain uses TRBV5-1 and TRBJ2-2, with 13 positions matching TRBD2. The V and J ends lost 0 bases and 4 bases, in that order; junction bases with no gene match: 3. Per germline, CDR1 SGHRS and CDR2 YFSETQ. The CDR3 spans 17 residues. The CDR3 DNA is TGCGCCAGCAGCTTGGTGGGGACTAGCGGGGTCACCGGGGAGCTGTTTTTT. It encodes CASSLVGTSGVTGELFF.

CDR3: CASSSSPVPGQASTDTQYF. The CDR3, as DNA: TGTGCCAGCAGCTCCTCCCCGGTTCCGGGACAGGCGAGCACAGATACGCAGTATTTT. The chain is built from TRBV9 and TRBJ2-3, with 8 bases that match TRBD1. This CDR3 has 19 amino acids. Germline V gene sequence: CDR1 SGDLS, CDR2 YYNGEE. V dropped 4 bases and J dropped 0; count of bases not matched to a gene: 16.